The text below deals with one TCR beta chain. Via 5' RACE with UMI labels, TRB cDNA libraries were prepared. No DNA is given; TCRdb re-called the 5' RACE reads and lists each CDR3 protein once. The sample data list about 48,000 distinct CDR3 sequences. The entry originates in a study of CXCR3-negative and CXCR3-positive naive CD8 T cells. The sequenced material came from memory CD8+ T cells from blood. This TCR came from a human donor in good health. Some clones in this sample may be carry-over from other donors' samples.

The CDR3 protein is CASPYSNQKGTPGQETQYF. The chain has TRBV6-2 or TRBV6-3 and TRBJ2-5; TCRdb's D call, TRBD1, is unchecked because there is no DNA. CDR3 length: 19 amino acids. Per germline, CDR1 MNHEY and CDR2 SVGEGT.